A single sample is the source of the 30 T cell receptor beta chains below, sequenced in a study of follicular helper T cells after annual influenza vaccination. Time point denoted: 2014-2015 season, pre-vaccination. The protocol was immunoSEQ multiplex PCR, while the TCRdb copy is restricted to in-frame clones and leaves out a portion. Among over 25,000 clones, 65% to 85% were seen once, and the ten largest hold approximately 1.2%. This specimen was CXCR5+ CD38- circulating T follicular helper cells from blood, taken on the day of influenza vaccination. Sample subset: circulating Tfh, non-naive CD4+CXCR5+PD-1+ (ICOS+CD38+ or ICOS-CD38-). The receptors stem from an adult who received the influenza vaccine.

The gene calls are TRBV5-6 and TRBJ1-1; D is unresolved. Per the germline V gene, CDR1 is SGHDT and CDR2 is YYEEEE. The CDR3 length is 14 residues. V lost 4 bases and J lost 5, with 15 bases in between. The CDR3: CASSASGIATEAFF. In nucleotides, the CDR3 is TGTGCCAGCAGCGCCTCCGGGATTGCAACTGAAGCTTTCTTT.

This sequence joins TRBV6-1 and TRBJ1-1; no reliable D call. Trimming removed 8 bases from V and 8 bases from J, with 15 bases in between. Germline CDR1 and CDR2: MNHNS and SASEGT. The CDR3 has 12 residues. The CDR3 here is CASESDQTEAFF. CDR3 in DNA: TGTGCCAGCGAGAGTGATCAGACAGAAGCTTTCTTT.

The chain uses TRBV5-1 and TRBJ1-1; the D gene is possibly TRBD1 (5 bases). Germline assignment: CDR1 SGHRS and CDR2 YFSETQ. The CDR3 runs to 15 residues. Trimming took off 5 bases at V and 0 bases at J, with 14 bases between the two ends. The CDR3 sequence is CASRGAGGMNTEAFF. Here the CDR3 DNA reads TGCGCCAGCAGAGGGGCCGGGGGAATGAACACTGAAGCTTTCTTT.

A single count supports this clone. The rearrangement joins TRBV5-4 to TRBJ1-6; TRBD1 might be the D (6 bases). Germline lookup yields CDR1 SGHNT and CDR2 YYREEE (reference sequence). Deletions cut 0 bases from V and 10 bases from J, with 11 bases between. The CDR3 totals 14 residues. The CDR3 DNA reads as TGTGCCAGCAGCTTGGGCCAGGGGTGGTCACCCCTCCACTTT. It yields the protein CASSLGQGWSPLHF.

This clone turned up a few times. V is TRBV2 and J is TRBJ2-7; TRBD2 might be the D (6 bases). Trimming took off 6 bases at V and 9 bases at J, with 24 bases between the two ends. The CDR3 sequence is 15 residues long. Germline V gives CDR1 SNHLY, CDR2 FYNNEI. CDR3 residues: CASRDPDGALGGQYF. In DNA, the CDR3 is TGTGCCAGCAGAGACCCGGACGGGGCGCTGGGAGGGCAGTACTTC.

V and J are TRBV27 and TRBJ2-7, with D maybe TRBD1 (6 bases). The germline V gene encodes CDR1 MNHEY and CDR2 SMNVEV (reference sequence). V lost 6 bases and J 4 bases, leaving 25 bases between the germline ends. CDR3 length equals 17 residues. The CDR3: CASSPGARRARGYEQYF. CDR3 bases: TGTGCCAGCAGCCCAGGGGCGCGACGGGCAAGGGGGTACGAGCAGTACTTC.

This chain uses TRBV28 with TRBJ1-5; D perhaps matches TRBD1 (5 bases). The germline V gene has CDR1 MDHEN and CDR2 SYDVKM. This CDR3 spans 16 amino acids. Trimming cost V 5 bases and J 4 bases, with 18 bases left between them. This chain's CDR3 is CASSPSKGLGNQPQHF. The CDR3 coding sequence is TGTGCCAGCAGTCCCTCCAAGGGGTTGGGAAATCAGCCCCAGCATTTT.

CDR3 nucleotide sequence: TGTGCCAGCAGCGGGAGGACTAGCGGAAACACCGGGGAGCTGTTTTTT. Translating it yields CASSGRTSGNTGELFF. The chain employs TRBV9 and TRBJ2-2; TRBD2 matches 10 bases. The CDR3 spans 16 residues. Trimming took 3 bases from V and 2 from J; bases not matched to a gene: 4. CDR1 is SGDLS, CDR2 YYNGEE, per germline.

The chain links TRBV15 to TRBJ1-5; no firm D call. The CDR3 runs 17 residues. V lost 0 bases to trimming and J lost 7 bases, with 19 bases between them. CDR1 is LNHNV, CDR2 YYDKDF, per germline (reference sequence). CDR3 in DNA: TGTGCCACCAGCAGAGATAGCCCACGGAGGTTTGGGCAGCCCCAGCATTTT. Translating it yields CATSRDSPRRFGQPQHF.

This clone occurred a few times. The rearrangement uses TRBV7-9 and TRBJ1-3; D is uncertain. V was clipped by 7 bases and J by 2 bases, with 6 bases between them. CDR1 is SEHNR and CDR2 is FQNEAQ in the germline V gene (reference sequence). The CDR3 extends over 12 amino acids. CDR3 in amino acids: CASTKTGNTIYF. CDR3 DNA: TGTGCCAGCACCAAAACTGGAAACACCATATATTTT.

The chain links TRBV7-2 to TRBJ1-1; D gene uncertain. This CDR3 comprises 14 residues. Germline V gene lookup returns CDR1 SGHTA and CDR2 FQGNSA. V gave up 1 base and J gave up 4 bases, with 10 bases separating them. The DNA for the CDR3 is TGTGCCAGCAGCTTAGTATACCCGAGCACTGAAGCTTTCTTT. Residues: CASSLVYPSTEAFF.

The rearrangement joins TRBV6-6 to TRBJ1-1; no clear D gene. Germline V lookup: CDR1 MNHNY, CDR2 SVGAGI (reference sequence). V was clipped by 2 bases and J by 12 bases, with 13 bases between them. CDR3 length: 12 residues. CDR3 nucleotide sequence: TGTGCCAGCAGTTACGAGGTAGGGAGTCCTTTCTTT. Protein sequence: CASSYEVGSPFF.

J is TRBJ2-7 and V is TRBV7-2; 9 nucleotides agree with TRBD1. V lost 5 bases to trimming and J lost 1 base; unmatched junction nucleotides: 3. The CDR3 length is 14 residues. CDR1 is SGHTA, CDR2 FQGNSA, per germline. CDR3 amino acids: CASSIGTGSYEQYF. CDR3 nucleotide sequence: TGTGCCAGCAGCATCGGGACAGGGTCCTACGAGCAGTACTTC.

This clone was counted between two and nine times. V usage is TRBV5-6 and J usage is TRBJ2-2, with TRBD1 identical over 10 bases. Trimming at V came to 4 bases and at J to 5 bases, leaving 5 bases not matched to a gene. The CDR3 loop spans 15 amino acids. Germline V lookup: CDR1 SGHDT, CDR2 YYEEEE. The CDR3 sequence: CASSVPGQGTGELFF. The CDR3 DNA reads TGTGCCAGCAGCGTCCCGGGACAGGGGACCGGGGAGCTGTTTTTT.

CDR3 DNA: TGCGCCAGCAGAGACGACAGACCAGCAACTAATGAAAAACTGTTTTTT. Its protein is CASRDDRPATNEKLFF. This chain links TRBV10-1 with TRBJ1-4, with a tentative D call TRBD1 (5 bases). The CDR3 contains 16 residues. Looked up from germline, CDR1 is WNHNN and CDR2 is SYGVQD (reference sequence). V dropped 6 bases and J dropped 0 bases, with 14 bases sitting between them.

In its sample, this clone was seen a few times. This chain connects TRBV5-4 to TRBJ2-5, with TRBD1 matching 11 bases. Germline CDR1 is SGHNT and CDR2 is YYREEE (reference sequence). The CDR3 loop spans 15 amino acids. Trimming at V came to 1 base and at J to 4 bases, leaving 3 bases not matched to a gene. CDR3 in DNA: TGTGCCAGCAGCTTGCCCGGACAGGGGGCAGAGACCCAGTACTTC. Translating gives CASSLPGQGAETQYF.

This clone was seen only once. This chain connects TRBV7-9 to TRBJ2-2, with TRBD1 matching over 9 bases. The V segment lost 3 bases and the J segment 1 base; nucleotides outside the gene matches: 3. This CDR3 contains 16 residues. Germline V gene lookup returns CDR1 SEHNR and CDR2 FQNEAQ (reference sequence). CDR3 region: CASSLPGQGNTGELFF. As DNA, the CDR3 is TGTGCCAGCAGCTTGCCGGGACAGGGGAACACCGGGGAGCTGTTTTTT.

This chain connects TRBV2 to TRBJ2-7; D remains ambiguous. V lost 5 bases, J lost 1 base, and 6 bases lay in between. Germline lookup yields CDR1 SNHLY and CDR2 FYNNEI. The CDR3 spans 12 residues. The CDR3 sequence: CASSPHSYEQYF. In DNA, the CDR3 is TGTGCCAGCAGTCCCCATTCCTACGAGCAGTACTTC.

The chain has TRBV7-9 and TRBJ1-2; 7 positions agree with TRBD1. Germline CDR1 and CDR2: SEHNR and FQNEAQ (reference sequence). The CDR3 has 16 residues. After removal of 0 bases from V and 4 bases from J, the junction contained 8 bases not matched to a gene. CDR3 DNA sequence: TGTGCCAGCAGCTTAGCGGGCCGACAGGGAGCCTATGGCTACACCTTC. It specifies CASSLAGRQGAYGYTF.

The chain recombines TRBV23-1 with TRBJ1-6; D is unclear. Being an ORF, TRBV23-1 has a function that is uncertain. The CDR3 has 19 residues. V lost 0 bases and J 7 bases, leaving 22 bases between the germline ends. In DNA, the CDR3 is TGCGCCAGCAGTCAATCGGGATGGCCGGGTCTGGGAGCGAATTCACCCCTCCACTTT. Translating gives CASSQSGWPGLGANSPLHF.

The V and J genes are TRBV19 and TRBJ2-1, with a weak D call TRBD1 (6 bases). This CDR3 has 15 amino acids. Trimming shortened V by 6 bases and J by 6 bases, and 18 bases separated the two germline ends. Germline values: CDR1 LNHDA, CDR2 SQIVND (reference sequence). The CDR3 region is CASSRLGTQSNEQFF. The CDR3 DNA reads as TGTGCCAGTAGCCGCCTCGGGACACAAAGCAATGAGCAGTTCTTC.

The J gene is TRBJ2-3, the V gene TRBV15; TRBD2 agrees at 8 bases. V was clipped by 4 bases and J by 1 base; unmatched bases: 4. This CDR3 spans 15 amino acids. CDR1 LNHNV and CDR2 YYDKDF come from the germline V gene (reference sequence). The CDR3 DNA reads as TGTGCCACCAGCACAGCGGGAGTCGGCACAGATACGCAGTATTTT. It translates to CATSTAGVGTDTQYF.

This chain joins TRBV28 and TRBJ2-5; 16 nucleotides align to TRBD2. The CDR3 has 20 amino acids. In germline, CDR1 is MDHEN, CDR2 SYDVKM. J gave up 5 bases and V 5 bases, and 17 bases lay outside the gene matches. The CDR3 reads CASSLPPGLAGGPGRETQYF. The CDR3 nucleotides read TGTGCCAGCAGTCTCCCCCCGGGACTAGCGGGAGGGCCGGGTAGGGAGACCCAGTACTTC.

This chain joins TRBV6-5 and TRBJ2-1, with 8 bases identical to TRBD1. The CDR3 loop spans 15 amino acids. With V trimmed by 7 bases and J by 4 bases, 9 bases remained unmatched. In germline, CDR1 is MNHEY, CDR2 SVGAGI. This CDR3 is CASTSGQGRYNEQFF. The DNA of the CDR3 is TGTGCCAGCACCTCCGGACAGGGTCGGTACAATGAGCAGTTCTTC.

This clone was detected once. V is TRBV5-6 and J is TRBJ2-7; TRBD2 agrees at 9 bases. The CDR3 is 15 residues long. The ends lost 6 bases at V and 2 bases at J; junction bases unmatched: 9. Germline-derived CDR1 and CDR2 are SGHDT and YYEEEE. The CDR3 here is CASKLGAGGTYEQYF. The CDR3 region has the DNA TGTGCCAGCAAGCTTGGAGCGGGAGGAACCTACGAGCAGTACTTC.

The V call is TRBV11-2, the J call TRBJ2-3, with a possible D match to TRBD2 (6 bases). Trimming left V 5 bases short and J 6 bases short, with 18 bases between. Germline-derived CDR1 and CDR2 are SGHAT and FQNNGV. This CDR3 comprises 15 residues. In DNA, the CDR3 is TGTGCCAGCAGCCAACTGCGAGGGGCGGGGGATACGCAGTATTTT. Translated, it gives CASSQLRGAGDTQYF.

This chain joins TRBV5-1 and TRBJ2-1; D remains ambiguous. This CDR3 has 13 residues. V was trimmed by 3 bases and J by 10 bases, leaving 14 bases between them. The germline gives CDR1 SGHRS, CDR2 YFSETQ. CDR3 sequence reads: CASSSSLTREQFF. The CDR3, as DNA: TGCGCCAGCAGCTCATCCCTGACAAGGGAGCAGTTCTTC.

In its sample, this clone was seen once. V gene TRBV2 combines with J gene TRBJ1-1; D may be TRBD1 (5 bases). The CDR3 covers 14 residues. CDR1 is SNHLY, CDR2 FYNNEI, per germline. The ends were cut back, 6 bases at V and 4 bases at J, with 15 bases in the middle. The CDR3 nucleotides read TGTGCCAGCAGGTTAGGGGCCAGGGCCACTGAAGCTTTCTTT. It specifies CASRLGARATEAFF.

The J gene is TRBJ2-2, the V gene TRBV19, with TRBD1 identical over 8 bases. Losses at the gene ends were 5 bases for V and 2 bases for J; bases not matched to a gene: 7. This CDR3 contains 16 residues. Germline V lookup: CDR1 LNHDA, CDR2 SQIVND (reference sequence). The CDR3 DNA follows: TGTGCCAGTAGTCCGCCAGGGACAGGAAACACCGGGGAGCTGTTTTTT. Residues: CASSPPGTGNTGELFF.

This chain links TRBV5-8 with TRBJ2-3; 9 bases are shared with TRBD1. There are 16 residues in the CDR3. Trimming took 4 bases from V and 0 from J; bases not matched to a gene: 6. Germline assignment: CDR1 SGHTS and CDR2 YDEGEE. The DNA for the CDR3 is TGTGCCAGCAGCCTGTACAGGGGGCTTAGCACAGATACGCAGTATTTT. Protein sequence: CASSLYRGLSTDTQYF.